The entry below gives a single TCR beta chain sequence along with its context. This entry comes from a study of quantifying T cell responses using KT2 cells. Study details: cDNA was made from DNase-treated RNA using alpha and beta constant primers. Under optimum conditions, T4 ligation efficiency was estimated at more than 8.5%.

The CDR3 runs 18 residues. In germline, CDR1 is DFQATT, CDR2 SNEGSKA (reference sequence). V shed 6 bases and J shed 4 bases, with 30 bases lying between them. Each cDNA got a UMI-containing oligo ligated at its 3' end. The first PCR ran roughly 4 cycles with an equimolar RC1.1 and RC1.2 beta primer mix. TCR alpha and beta chains were handled separately starting at the second PCR. TCRdb reanalysed the UMI-ligation and nested PCR reads using MiXCR and keeps one entry per CDR3 protein. The profile shows 25,000 to 40,000 distinct CDR3 sequences, 10% of them singletons. The genes are TRBV20-1 and TRBJ1-2, with D possibly being TRBD1 (5 bases). Sequenced: PBMCs spiked with cells of the T cell clone KT2. The clonotype comes from a human donor. DNA of the CDR3: TGCAGTGCAAAGACAATCATAGGAGCGGGGGGAAGGGGCTATGGCTACACCTTC. It codes for CSAKTIIGAGGRGYGYTF.